The rows below give T cell receptor beta chains drawn from one sample of a study of beta chain features in type 1 diabetes. Profiling relied on immunoSEQ multiplex PCR, and the TCRdb table lists in-frame clones only, not all of them. This table holds about 19,000 clones, around 50% found once. The sample was stem cell memory CD4+ T cells from blood. These receptors were collected from a man aged 18-30 years in good health. Each CDR3 is given with its conserved first and last residue. The D gene is left open where the match is weak. The size of a clone is reported for some rows only, either as once, few or many, or as a class for expanded clones.

cdr3_length: 16; v_call: TRBV28; j_call: TRBJ2-7; clone_size: few; d_call: .; cdr3_aa: CASSWGVMGSSYEQYF; cdr3_nt: TGTGCCAGCAGCTGGGGGGTAATGGGTAGCTCCTACGAGCAGTACTTC
cdr3_length: 16; v_call: TRBV7-9; j_call: TRBJ1-5; clone_size: .; d_call: .; cdr3_aa: CASSPGRGYSNQPQHF; cdr3_nt: TGTGCCAGCAGCCCGGGGAGGGGCTATAGCAATCAGCCCCAGCATTTT
cdr3_length: 14; v_call: TRBV5-4; j_call: TRBJ2-5; clone_size: few; d_call: .; cdr3_aa: CASSFGTSVETQYF; cdr3_nt: TGTGCCAGCAGCTTTGGTACAAGCGTGGAGACCCAGTACTTC
cdr3_length: 13; v_call: TRBV29-1; j_call: TRBJ1-2; clone_size: few; d_call: TRBD1; cdr3_aa: CSVSKDRGYGYTF; cdr3_nt: TGCAGCGTTTCTAAGGACAGGGGTTATGGCTACACCTTC
cdr3_length: 16; v_call: TRBV28; j_call: TRBJ2-5; clone_size: .; d_call: TRBD1; cdr3_aa: CASSLWGQGEGETQYF; cdr3_nt: TGTGCCAGCAGTTTATGGGGACAGGGGGAGGGAGAGACCCAGTACTTC
cdr3_length: 15; v_call: TRBV2; j_call: TRBJ2-3; clone_size: few; d_call: .; cdr3_aa: CASSGRWGGTDTQYF; cdr3_nt: TGTGCCAGCAGTGGTCGTTGGGGGGGCACAGATACGCAGTATTTT
cdr3_length: 13; v_call: TRBV30; j_call: TRBJ1-2; clone_size: once; d_call: .; cdr3_aa: CAWYPRGGGGYTF; cdr3_nt: TGTGCCTGGTACCCCAGAGGGGGTGGAGGCTACACCTTC
cdr3_length: 13; v_call: TRBV7-4; j_call: TRBJ1-4; clone_size: .; d_call: .; cdr3_aa: CALQQVTNEKLFF; cdr3_nt: TGTGCCTTACAACAGGTAACTAATGAAAAACTGTTTTTT
cdr3_length: 8; v_call: TRBV29-1; j_call: TRBJ2-1; clone_size: medium-sized; d_call: .; cdr3_aa: CSVRGGFF; cdr3_nt: TGCAGCGTCCGAGGGGGGTTCTTC
cdr3_length: 14; v_call: TRBV7-2; j_call: TRBJ1-5; clone_size: .; d_call: .; cdr3_aa: CASSRGGRNQPQHF; cdr3_nt: TGTGCCAGCAGCAGGGGGGGACGCAATCAGCCCCAGCATTTT
cdr3_length: 14; v_call: TRBV7-6; j_call: TRBJ1-1; clone_size: .; d_call: TRBD1; cdr3_aa: CASSPPTRDSRAFF; cdr3_nt: TGTGCCAGCAGCCCACCAACCCGGGACAGCCGGGCTTTCTTT
cdr3_length: 17; v_call: TRBV12-2; j_call: TRBJ2-7; clone_size: .; d_call: .; cdr3_aa: CASRLRGNLAGVDEQYF; cdr3_nt: TGTGCAAGTCGCTTAAGGGGTAATCTAGCGGGAGTGGACGAGCAGTACTTC
cdr3_length: 13; v_call: TRBV5-1; j_call: TRBJ1-2; clone_size: .; d_call: TRBD1; cdr3_aa: CASRPTGNYGYTF; cdr3_nt: TGCGCCAGCAGGCCGACAGGGAACTATGGCTACACCTTC
cdr3_length: 13; v_call: TRBV5-1; j_call: TRBJ1-1; clone_size: .; d_call: .; cdr3_aa: CASSFYQDTEAFF; cdr3_nt: TGCGCCAGCAGCTTTTATCAGGACACTGAAGCTTTCTTT
cdr3_length: 15; v_call: TRBV19; j_call: TRBJ2-7; clone_size: .; d_call: TRBD1; cdr3_aa: CASSIIGTGPYEQYF; cdr3_nt: TGTGCCAGTAGTATAATTGGGACAGGGCCCTACGAGCAGTACTTC
cdr3_length: 14; v_call: TRBV27; j_call: TRBJ1-1; clone_size: .; d_call: .; cdr3_aa: CASSLQGRNTEAFF; cdr3_nt: TGTGCCAGCAGTTTACAGGGGAGGAACACTGAAGCTTTCTTT
cdr3_length: 16; v_call: TRBV7-6; j_call: TRBJ2-7; clone_size: .; d_call: TRBD1; cdr3_aa: CASSSPGTGERREQYF; cdr3_nt: TGTGCCAGCAGCTCGCCAGGGACAGGGGAGAGAAGGGAGCAGTACTTC
cdr3_length: 15; v_call: TRBV7-9; j_call: TRBJ2-7; clone_size: .; d_call: TRBD2; cdr3_aa: CASSLVLAGSYEQYF; cdr3_nt: TGTGCCAGCAGCTTAGTGCTAGCGGGGAGCTACGAGCAGTACTTC
cdr3_length: 14; v_call: TRBV28; j_call: TRBJ1-5; clone_size: few; d_call: .; cdr3_aa: CASSFQWGDQPQHF; cdr3_nt: TGTGCCAGCAGTTTTCAGTGGGGGGATCAGCCCCAGCATTTT
cdr3_length: 15; v_call: TRBV7-9; j_call: TRBJ1-1; clone_size: .; d_call: TRBD1; cdr3_aa: CASSPSLGQDTEAFF; cdr3_nt: TGTGCCAGCAGCCCTTCCCTCGGACAGGACACTGAAGCTTTCTTT
cdr3_length: 15; v_call: TRBV18; j_call: TRBJ2-7; clone_size: .; d_call: TRBD1; cdr3_aa: CASSRPGQGFSEQYF; cdr3_nt: TGTGCCAGCTCACGCCCGGGACAGGGGTTTTCCGAGCAGTACTTC
cdr3_length: 14; v_call: TRBV7-2; j_call: TRBJ2-5; clone_size: .; d_call: TRBD1; cdr3_aa: CASSFTGGQETQYF; cdr3_nt: TGTGCCAGCAGCTTTACAGGGGGCCAAGAGACCCAGTACTTC
cdr3_length: 13; v_call: TRBV7-9; j_call: TRBJ1-5; clone_size: few; d_call: .; cdr3_aa: CASSLSHGQPQHF; cdr3_nt: TGTGCCAGCAGCTTGTCGCACGGTCAGCCCCAGCATTTT
cdr3_length: 13; v_call: TRBV29-1; j_call: TRBJ2-5; clone_size: .; d_call: .; cdr3_aa: CSVDRLGQETQYF; cdr3_nt: TGCAGCGTCGACAGGTTAGGCCAAGAGACCCAGTACTTC
cdr3_length: 13; v_call: TRBV7-2; j_call: TRBJ2-3; clone_size: few; d_call: .; cdr3_aa: CASSSPRTDTQYF; cdr3_nt: TGTGCCAGCAGCTCACCGCGGACAGATACGCAGTATTTT
cdr3_length: 19; v_call: TRBV14; j_call: TRBJ2-7; clone_size: .; d_call: TRBD2; cdr3_aa: CASSQDRGLAGGRSYEQYF; cdr3_nt: TGTGCCAGCAGCCAAGATCGGGGACTAGCGGGAGGCCGCTCCTACGAGCAGTACTTC
cdr3_length: 15; v_call: TRBV14; j_call: TRBJ1-1; clone_size: .; d_call: .; cdr3_aa: CASSQEQGPGTEAFF; cdr3_nt: TGTGCCAGCAGCCAAGAGCAGGGGCCGGGCACTGAAGCTTTCTTT
cdr3_length: 14; v_call: TRBV11-2; j_call: TRBJ2-1; clone_size: .; d_call: TRBD2; cdr3_aa: CASSLTSGYNEQFF; cdr3_nt: TGTGCCAGCAGCTTGACTAGCGGCTACAATGAGCAGTTCTTC